This TCR beta chain comes out of a study of blood T cell repertoires in COVID-19. Study-level information: Nucleic acid was either cDNA or gDNA, and it came from T cells, B-cell-depleted T cells, or PBMCs.

TCRdb keeps only in-frame clones here, not all; method: immunoSEQ multiplex PCR. Altogether almost 400,000 clones are present, under 90% being singletons, with the ten largest covering about 1.7%. This CDR3 contains 15 residues. The junction had 5 bases not matched to a gene; V was cut back by 5 bases and J by 0 bases. Per germline, CDR1 MGHDK and CDR2 SYGVNS. This TCR was sampled from a woman in her 30s who had recovered from COVID-19. The sequenced sample was PBMCs or T cells enriched from blood (not recorded which). This chain uses TRBV25-1 with TRBJ2-3; the match to TRBD2 covers 7 bases. CDR3 region: CASSLAGVSTDTQYF. For the CDR3, the DNA is TGTGCCAGCAGTCTCGCGGGGGTAAGCACAGATACGCAGTATTTT.